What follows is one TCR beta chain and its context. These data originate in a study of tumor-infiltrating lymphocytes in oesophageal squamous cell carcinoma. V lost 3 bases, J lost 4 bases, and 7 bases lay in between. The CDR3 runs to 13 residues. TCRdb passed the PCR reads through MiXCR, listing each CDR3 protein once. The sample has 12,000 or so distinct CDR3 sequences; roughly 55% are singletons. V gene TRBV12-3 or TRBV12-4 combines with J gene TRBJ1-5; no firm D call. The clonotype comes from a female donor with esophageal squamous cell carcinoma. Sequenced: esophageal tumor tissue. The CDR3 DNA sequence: TGTGCCAGCAGTTTCGCGCCGAATCAGCCCCAGCATTTT. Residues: CASSFAPNQPQHF.